These 18 T cell receptor beta chains came from one sample sequenced in a study of T-cell reconstitution after alpha-beta-depleted transplantation in children. Using unique molecular identifiers, the investigators prepared the TCRbeta library. One entry per CDR3 protein, called by TCRdb with MiXCR from the PCR reads. The repertoire has about 580,000 distinct CDR3 sequences, 25% to 30% of them found once; the top ten carry around a third. Specimen: PBMCs, collected before TCRalphabeta/CD19-depleted stem cell transplant. These receptors all come from a boy under two years old with Wiskott-Aldrich syndrome, due to receive a stem cell transplant.

This clonotype came up a few times. This chain connects TRBV20-1 to TRBJ1-4; perhaps TRBD1 as D (6 bases). Germline lookup yields CDR1 DFQATT and CDR2 SNEGSKA (reference sequence). This CDR3 has 13 residues. The V end was cut by 5 bases, the J end by 7 bases, with 14 bases between. CDR3 region: CSASQGASEKLFF. The CDR3 DNA sequence: TGCAGTGCTTCACAGGGAGCAAGTGAAAAACTGTTTTTT.

This clonotype was observed a few times. The chain has TRBV6-6 and TRBJ1-1; D is uncertain. The CDR3 spans 13 residues. CDR1 MNHNY and CDR2 SVGAGI come from the germline V gene (reference sequence). Trimming shortened V by 8 bases and J by 5 bases, and 15 bases separated the two germline ends. CDR3 region: CASPVLPGTEAFF. DNA of the CDR3: TGTGCCAGCCCTGTCCTACCGGGGACTGAAGCTTTCTTT.

This chain links TRBV4-1 with TRBJ1-1; TRBD1 agrees at 7 bases. The CDR3 is 16 residues long. Germline V gene sequence: CDR1 MGHRA, CDR2 YSYEKL. The J segment lost 5 bases and the V segment lost 3 bases, leaving 12 bases of the junction unmatched. DNA for the CDR3: TGCGCCAGCAGCCAGATCAAGGGGGCCATTGGGACTGAAGCTTTCTTT. It encodes CASSQIKGAIGTEAFF.

This clonotype was seen a few times. The V and J genes are TRBV10-3 and TRBJ2-3, with 9 bases that match TRBD2. V lost 4 bases, J lost 1 base, and 3 bases stayed unmatched. Per germline, CDR1 ENHRY and CDR2 SYGVKD. This CDR3 is built from 15 residues. CDR3 region: CAISASGVGTDTQYF. CDR3 DNA sequence: TGTGCCATCAGTGCTAGCGGGGTGGGCACAGATACGCAGTATTTT.

This clonotype has more than one count but fewer than ten. This chain links TRBV10-3 with TRBJ2-7; 8 positions agree with TRBD2. The junction had 13 bases not matched to a gene; V was cut back by 10 bases and J by 2 bases. Germline lookup yields CDR1 ENHRY and CDR2 SYGVKD. This CDR3 comprises 15 residues. CDR3 nucleotide sequence: TGTGCCAGCAAACCAGGGACTAGAGAGACCTACGAGCAGTACTTC. It encodes CASKPGTRETYEQYF.

This clonotype occurred a few times. CDR3 DNA sequence: TGTGCCAGCAGTTTATATCTAGGGGAGACCCAGTACTTC. Translating it yields CASSLYLGETQYF. The V and J genes are TRBV12-3 or TRBV12-4 and TRBJ2-5; D remains ambiguous. V dropped 2 bases and J dropped 5 bases, with 9 bases sitting between them. CDR3 size: 13 residues.

V gene TRBV7-6 combines with J gene TRBJ2-7; no definite D call. This CDR3 has 15 amino acids. Trimming cost V 5 bases and J 3 bases, with 17 bases left between them. The germline V gene encodes CDR1 SGHVS and CDR2 FNYEAQ. The DNA for the CDR3 is TGTGCCAGCAGCCCGTACCAGGCCCAACTCTACGAGCAGTACTTC. Protein product: CASSPYQAQLYEQYF.

The CDR3 reads CSVEDLSGRTYEQYF. The CDR3 nucleotides read TGCAGCGTTGAAGATCTCTCCGGGAGGACCTACGAGCAGTACTTC. This chain connects TRBV29-1 to TRBJ2-7, with 7 bases matching TRBD2. Germline trimming cut 0 bases from V and 2 bases from J; bases unmatched to any gene: 7. CDR1 and CDR2 from the germline V gene are SQVTM and ANQGSEA. This CDR3 is 15 amino acids long.

This chain uses TRBV15 with TRBJ1-5; 10 bases agree with TRBD1. This CDR3 is 17 amino acids long. V lost 2 bases and J lost 7; bases outside the gene matches: 11. Per germline, CDR1 LNHNV and CDR2 YYDKDF (reference sequence). The CDR3 coding sequence is TGTGCCACCAGCAGACACCGGGACAGGGGAATCGGGCAGCCCCAGCATTTT. It yields the protein CATSRHRDRGIGQPQHF.

The CDR3, as DNA: TGTGCCAGCAGCTTACCCCGAACCGGGGATGCTAACTATGGCTACACCTTC. It is translated as CASSLPRTGDANYGYTF. This chain connects TRBV7-8 to TRBJ1-2; no reliable D call. CDR3 size: 17 residues. Per germline, CDR1 SGHVS and CDR2 FQNEAQ. V shed 2 bases and J shed 0 bases, with 16 bases lying between them.

The chain has TRBV12-3 or TRBV12-4 and TRBJ2-5, with unresolved D. This CDR3 is built from 13 residues. V was shortened by 4 bases and J by 2 bases, with 8 bases between the two germline ends. In nucleotides, the CDR3 is TGTGCCAGCAGTTCTCGGTGGCAAGAGACCCAGTACTTC. Residues: CASSSRWQETQYF.

The genes are TRBV5-1 and TRBJ1-2, with a weak D call TRBD1 (6 bases). Per the germline V gene, CDR1 is SGHRS and CDR2 is YFSETQ. The CDR3 contains 15 residues. V lost 4 bases and J lost 3, with 16 bases in between. CDR3 sequence reads: CASSLEWGADYGYTF. CDR3 sequence (DNA): TGCGCCAGCAGCCTGGAATGGGGGGCTGACTATGGCTACACCTTC.

In DNA form, the CDR3 reads TGTGCCAGCAACGGAGGGACAGGGATCGGGGAGCTGTTTTTT. It specifies CASNGGTGIGELFF. This rearrangement joins TRBV25-1 to TRBJ2-2; TRBD1 matches at 9 bases. CDR1 and CDR2 from the germline V gene are MGHDK and SYGVNS. This CDR3 contains 14 residues. J was trimmed by 7 bases and V by 7 bases; bases with no gene match: 7.

J is TRBJ2-7 and V is TRBV10-3; TRBD1 might be the D (6 bases). This CDR3 has 12 residues. The V end was cut by 10 bases, the J end by 4 bases, with 14 bases between. The germline V gene encodes CDR1 ENHRY and CDR2 SYGVKD. The CDR3 protein is CATRPGVYEQYF. The CDR3 nucleotides read TGTGCCACCAGACCAGGGGTGTACGAGCAGTACTTC.

In regard to this clonotype: The junction and the germline gene differ at one end; a read error may be behind it. The chain joins TRBV12-3 or TRBV12-4 to TRBJ1-1; 8 positions match TRBD1. The CDR3 is 14 residues long. CDR3 loop: CASRLDRGGTEAFF. CDR3 coding DNA: TGTGCCAGCAGGTTAGACAGGGGAGGGACTGAAGCTTTCTTT.

This clonotype turned up a few times. The V call is TRBV28, the J call TRBJ2-2, with D uncertain. In germline, CDR1 is MDHEN, CDR2 SYDVKM. Between the trimmed V and J ends, which lost 5 bases and 7 bases, there was a span of 11 bases. CDR3 length: 13 amino acids. The CDR3 region is CASSPHLGGELFF. The CDR3 DNA reads as TGTGCCAGCAGTCCACACTTGGGCGGGGAGCTGTTTTTT.

The chain carries TRBV6-1 and TRBJ1-4; maybe TRBD1 (6 bases). The germline V gene encodes CDR1 MNHNS and CDR2 SASEGT. The length of the CDR3 is 15 residues. V was pared by 5 bases and J by 4 bases, with 14 bases between. The DNA of the CDR3 is TGTGCCAGCAGTATTGAGCGGGGGCGTAATGAAAAACTGTTTTTT. Translation: CASSIERGRNEKLFF.

This clonotype was recorded many times. The chain is built from TRBV15 and TRBJ2-1; no reliable D call. V was clipped by 8 bases and J by 3 bases, with 8 bases between them. The germline V gene encodes CDR1 LNHNV and CDR2 YYDKDF (reference sequence). CDR3 length: 12 residues. CDR3: CATSSGYNEQFF. CDR3 sequence (DNA): TGTGCCACCTCTTCAGGCTACAATGAGCAGTTCTTC.